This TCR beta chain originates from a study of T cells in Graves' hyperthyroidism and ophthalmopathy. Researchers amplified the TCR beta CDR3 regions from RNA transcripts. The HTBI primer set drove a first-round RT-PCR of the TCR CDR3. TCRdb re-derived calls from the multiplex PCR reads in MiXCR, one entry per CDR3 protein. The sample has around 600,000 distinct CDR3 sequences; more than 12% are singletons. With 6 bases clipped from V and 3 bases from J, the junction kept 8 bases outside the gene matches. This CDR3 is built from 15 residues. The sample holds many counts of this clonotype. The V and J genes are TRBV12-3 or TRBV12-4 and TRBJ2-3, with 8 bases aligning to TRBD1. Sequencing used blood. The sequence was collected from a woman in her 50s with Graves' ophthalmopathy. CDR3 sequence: CASRRTGLGTDTQYF. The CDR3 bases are TGTGCCAGCAGAAGGACAGGGTTGGGTACAGATACGCAGTATTTT.